Below, one TCR beta chain is given with its context. This clonotype was counted only a few times. The antigen this receptor binds is unknown. Qualities for individual bases were not recorded, and no much larger clone is one base off. A patient counted as having stable Graves' hyperthyroidism if no progression to ophthalmopathy occurred over 18 months of follow-up. Hyperthyroidism patients were newly diagnosed, had a disease duration of under 2 months, and were aged 18 to 65 years. Exclusion was applied to patients with uncontrolled infections, other autoimmune diseases, pregnancy or lactation. Clinical symptoms, serum thyroxine and TRAb, thyroid ultrasound, and orbital computed tomography formed the basis for the diagnoses. Ficoll-Paque density gradient centrifugation was used to isolate PBMCs from about 10 ml of fresh peripheral blood. Trizol reagent was used to extract total RNA, and RNA quality was then checked on an Agilent 2100 Bioanalyzer.

This entry comes from a study of T cells in Graves' hyperthyroidism and ophthalmopathy (dated by TCRdb to between 2019 and 2020). Turning to the overall study: Peripheral blood samples were taken at initial diagnosis, before any treatment was given. To identify distinguishing TCR V-J signatures, a discovery cohort of around 100 patients was used, comprising under 45 with Graves' ophthalmopathy and some 60 with stable Graves' hyperthyroidism. Whether ophthalmopathy could be predicted prospectively was tested in an independent validation cohort made up of some 20 hyperthyroidism patients plus 17 patients who later progressed to ophthalmopathy. The approximately 90 discovery patients were randomly split 7:3 into training and test sets. The study also compared thyroid tissue and blood T-cell repertoires from more than five Graves' hyperthyroidism patients. After blood sampling, hyperthyroidism patients were treated with methimazole at a starting dose of 30 mg daily, and ophthalmopathy patients were treated with high-dose intravenous methylprednisolone. The paper describes TCR Vbeta CDR3 sequencing of 135 peripheral blood samples, made up of roughly 45 ophthalmopathy patients, around 78 hyperthyroidism patients and roughly 17 progressor patients. General study outcomes and caveats: In validation, the model predicted progression to ophthalmopathy a median of about 6 months before onset, with roughly 68% sensitivity and just under 75% specificity. No statistical method was used to set the sample size in advance, and investigators knew the group allocation. A model built on a 13 V-J signature distinguished ophthalmopathy from stable hyperthyroidism, reaching 85% to 90% sensitivity and approximately 81% specificity in cross-validation and 80%/75% in testing. Most expanded thyroid clonotypes (frequency above 0.001) were also detected in blood, suggesting blood repertoires may reflect thyroid immune responses.

From its cysteine to its phenylalanine, the CDR3 spans 15 amino acids. Kept here is only the CDR3 DNA, which spans 45 bases and is read in frame from base 1. Ends trimmed: V by 5 bases, J by 3 bases; bases unmatched to a gene: 8. Per the germline V gene (reference sequence), LNHDA is the CDR1 and SQIVND is the CDR2. TCR beta CDR3 regions were amplified from RNA transcripts. For the first round of RT-PCR on the TCR CDR3, the HTBI primer set was used together with the Qiagen OneStep RT-PCR kit. Libraries were constructed in a second round of multiplex PCR, after which size selection and purification were carried out. Libraries were sequenced paired-end with 100 bp reads on an Illumina HiSeq2000. Per the original workflow: SOAPnuke was used to process the raw data, removing reads that contained adapters or uncalled bases, had a mean Phred below 15, or lacked an exact match to the constant primer or identifier. COPE v1.2.5 was used to merge high-quality paired reads, and clonotypes were defined as unique nucleotide sequences. MiTCR v1.1 was used to align the clonotypes against IMGT TRBV, TRBD and TRBJ reference segments. Analysis was restricted to V-J combinations with a frequency above 0.0001, which covered over 98% of repertoires. A TCS score was defined as the ratio of F50 (clonal expansion) to E x V (chaos), with BLOSUM62-based TCRdist applied between CDR3 peptides within each V-J. Welch's t-statistics and random forest reduced around 520 V-J features to 13, which were used in a naive Bayes classifier (R e1071). Starting from the raw public reads, TCRdb applied fastp trimming at Q25, assembled clones with MiXCR and retained in-frame beta chains. Here each entry gathers all rows of one CDR3 protein and keeps the most common genes and DNA. TCRdb, not the original authors, processed these V and J calls. The sample includes a few hundred thousand distinct CDR3 sequences, with 15% to 19% observed a single time. 7.7% of the sample is taken by the ten largest.

The chain is encoded by TRBV19 joined to TRBJ2-3; TRBD2 matches 7 bases in the middle. The sample was blood. The sequence was collected from a woman younger than 30 with Graves' hyperthyroidism. For the CDR3, the sequence is CASSWGGGLTDTQYF. The nucleotide sequence is given as TGTGCCAGTAGTTGGGGGGGTGGCCTAACAGATACGCAGTATTTT. The full variable domain, completed from the reference TRBV19 and TRBJ2-3 proteins outside the CDR3, reads DGGITQSPKYLFRKEGQNVTLSCEQNLNHDAMYWYRQDPGQGLRLIYYSQIVNDFQKGDIAEGYSVSREKKESFPLTVTSAQKNPTAFYLCASSWGGGLTDTQYFGPGTRLTVL.